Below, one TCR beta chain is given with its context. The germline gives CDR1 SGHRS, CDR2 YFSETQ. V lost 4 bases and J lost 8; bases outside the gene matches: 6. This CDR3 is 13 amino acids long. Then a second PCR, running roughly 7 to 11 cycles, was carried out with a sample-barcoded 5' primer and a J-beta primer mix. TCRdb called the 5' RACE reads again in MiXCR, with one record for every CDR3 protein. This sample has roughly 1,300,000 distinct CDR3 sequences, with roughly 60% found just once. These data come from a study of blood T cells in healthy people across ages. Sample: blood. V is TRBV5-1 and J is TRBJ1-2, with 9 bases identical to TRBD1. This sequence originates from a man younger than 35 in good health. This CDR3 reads CASSLDRGIGYTF. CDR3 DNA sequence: TGCGCCAGCAGCCTGGACAGGGGAATAGGCTACACCTTC.